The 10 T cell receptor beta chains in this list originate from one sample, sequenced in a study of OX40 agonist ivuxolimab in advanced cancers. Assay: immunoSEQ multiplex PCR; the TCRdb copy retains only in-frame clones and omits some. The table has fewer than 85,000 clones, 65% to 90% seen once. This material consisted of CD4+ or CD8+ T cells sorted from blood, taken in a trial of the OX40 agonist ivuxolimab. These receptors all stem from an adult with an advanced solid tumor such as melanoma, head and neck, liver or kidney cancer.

In nucleotides, the CDR3 is TGTGCCAGCAGTACTCTACCAGGGGGTATAAGCTACACCTTC. Translation: CASSTLPGGISYTF. The chain is built from TRBV28 and TRBJ1-2, with TRBD1 matching 7 bases. This CDR3 is 14 amino acids long. Germline CDR1 and CDR2: MDHEN and SYDVKM. Trimming cost V 5 bases and J 9 bases; bases outside gene matches: 12.

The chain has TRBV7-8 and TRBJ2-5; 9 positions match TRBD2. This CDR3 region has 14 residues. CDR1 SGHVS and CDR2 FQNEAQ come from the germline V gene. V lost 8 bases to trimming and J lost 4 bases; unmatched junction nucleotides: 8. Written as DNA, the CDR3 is TGTGCCAGCGGCCAGCGGGGGGCTCGAGAGACCCAGTACTTC. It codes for CASGQRGARETQYF. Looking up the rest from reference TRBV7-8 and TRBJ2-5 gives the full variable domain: GAGVSQSPRYKVAKRGQDVALRCDPISGHVSLFWYQQALGQGPEFLTYFQNEAQLDKSGLPSDRFFAERPEGSVSTLKIQRTQQEDSAVYLCASGQRGARETQYFGPGTRLLVL.

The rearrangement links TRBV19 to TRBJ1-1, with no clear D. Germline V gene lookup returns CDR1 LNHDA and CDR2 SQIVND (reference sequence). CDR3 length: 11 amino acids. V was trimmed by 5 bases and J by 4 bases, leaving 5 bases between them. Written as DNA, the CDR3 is TGTGCCAGTAGTGAGCGCACTGAAGCTTTCTTT. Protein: CASSERTEAFF.

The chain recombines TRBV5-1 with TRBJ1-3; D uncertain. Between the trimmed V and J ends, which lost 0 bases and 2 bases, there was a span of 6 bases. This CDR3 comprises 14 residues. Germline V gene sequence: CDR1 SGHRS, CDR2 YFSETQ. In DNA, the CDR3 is TGCGCCAGCAGCTTGGCGCAGGCTGGAAACACCATATATTTT. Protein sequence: CASSLAQAGNTIYF.

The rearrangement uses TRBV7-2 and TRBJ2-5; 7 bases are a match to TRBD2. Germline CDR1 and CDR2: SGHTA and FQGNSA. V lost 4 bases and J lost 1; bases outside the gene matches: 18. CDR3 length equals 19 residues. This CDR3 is CASSSQRLTRGSSQETQYF. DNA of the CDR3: TGTGCCAGCAGCTCCCAGCGACTAACGCGGGGGAGCTCCCAAGAGACCCAGTACTTC.

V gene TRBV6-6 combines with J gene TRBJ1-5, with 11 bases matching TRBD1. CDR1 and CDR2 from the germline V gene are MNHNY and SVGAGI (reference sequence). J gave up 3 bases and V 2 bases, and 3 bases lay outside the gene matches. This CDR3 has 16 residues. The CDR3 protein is CASSYGTGGPNQPQHF. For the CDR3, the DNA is TGTGCCAGCAGTTACGGGACAGGGGGGCCCAATCAGCCCCAGCATTTT.

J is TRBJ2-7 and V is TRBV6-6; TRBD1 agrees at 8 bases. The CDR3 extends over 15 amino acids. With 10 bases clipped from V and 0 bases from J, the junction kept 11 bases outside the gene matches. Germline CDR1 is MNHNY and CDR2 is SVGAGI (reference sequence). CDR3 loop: CATQGRDRLSYEQYF. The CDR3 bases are TGTGCCACCCAAGGAAGGGACAGGCTCTCCTACGAGCAGTACTTC.

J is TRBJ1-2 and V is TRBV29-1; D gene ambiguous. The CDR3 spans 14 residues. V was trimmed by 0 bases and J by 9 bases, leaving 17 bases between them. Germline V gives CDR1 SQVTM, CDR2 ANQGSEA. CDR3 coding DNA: TGCAGCGTTGAAGATCAGCGGAGGGCCCGGAGCTACACCTTC. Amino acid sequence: CSVEDQRRARSYTF. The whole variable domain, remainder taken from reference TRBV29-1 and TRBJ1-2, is SAVISQKPSRDICQRGTSLTIQCQVDSQVTMMFWYRQQPGQSLTLIATANQGSEATYESGFVIDKFPISRPNLTFSTLTVSNMSPEDSSIYLCSVEDQRRARSYTFGSGTRLTVV.

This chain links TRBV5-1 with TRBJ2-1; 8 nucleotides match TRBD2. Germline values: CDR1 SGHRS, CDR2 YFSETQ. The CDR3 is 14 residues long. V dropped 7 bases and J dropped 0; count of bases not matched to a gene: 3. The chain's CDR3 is CASGGGNSYNEQFF. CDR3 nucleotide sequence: TGCGCCAGCGGCGGGGGGAACTCCTACAATGAGCAGTTCTTC.

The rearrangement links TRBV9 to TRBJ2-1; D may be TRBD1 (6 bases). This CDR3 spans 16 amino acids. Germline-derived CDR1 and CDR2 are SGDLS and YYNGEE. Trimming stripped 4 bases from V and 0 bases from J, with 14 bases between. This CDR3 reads CASSSRTVTSYNEQFF. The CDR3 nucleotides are TGTGCCAGCAGCTCCCGGACAGTGACCTCCTACAATGAGCAGTTCTTC. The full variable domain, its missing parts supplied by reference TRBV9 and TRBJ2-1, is DSGVTQTPKHLITATGQRVTLRCSPRSGDLSVYWYQQSLDQGLQFLIQYYNGEERAKGNILERFSAQQFPDLHSELNLSSLELGDSALYFCASSSRTVTSYNEQFFGPGTRLTVL.